Below, 30 T cell receptor beta chains from the same sample are listed, as sequenced in a study of blood T cell repertoires in COVID-19. Produced via immunoSEQ multiplex PCR; TCRdb's table is partial and in-frame only. The profile covers 150,000 to 200,000 clones, with 89% appearing a single time and approximately 8.2% taken by the ten largest. Sequencing used PBMCs or T cells enriched from blood (not recorded which). All receptors derive from a woman aged 18-29 years who had recovered from COVID-19.

The rearrangement joins TRBV4-1 to TRBJ1-3; 7 bases match TRBD1. J was trimmed by 6 bases and V by 1 base; bases with no gene match: 6. The CDR3 is 15 amino acids. CDR1 and CDR2 (germline): MGHRA, YSYEKL. The chain's CDR3 is CASSQVWDRLNTIYF. The DNA of the CDR3 is TGCGCCAGCAGCCAAGTGTGGGACAGACTAAACACCATATATTTT.

The V and J genes are TRBV28 and TRBJ1-6, with TRBD1 identical over 9 bases. The CDR3 extends over 14 amino acids. V lost 4 bases to trimming and J lost 11 bases; unmatched junction nucleotides: 6. CDR1 is MDHEN and CDR2 is SYDVKM in the germline V gene. Here the CDR3 reads CASSSGDRVTPLHF. CDR3 DNA: TGTGCCAGCAGTTCGGGGGACAGGGTGACACCCCTCCACTTT.

The rearrangement uses TRBV25-1 and TRBJ1-4, with a tentative D call TRBD1 (5 bases). This CDR3 has 15 amino acids. Trimming pared 1 base from V and 7 bases from J, leaving 13 bases between. Per germline, CDR1 MGHDK and CDR2 SYGVNS. CDR3 bases: TGTGCCAGCAGTGAATGGTCGGGGGAGGTTGAAAAACTGTTTTTT. This gives the protein CASSEWSGEVEKLFF.

The rearrangement joins TRBV7-6 to TRBJ1-1, with D unclear. The CDR3 length is 14 residues. The V gene's germline CDR1 is SGHVS and CDR2 FNYEAQ. V was shortened by 0 bases and J by 7 bases, with 12 bases between the two germline ends. The CDR3 spells CASSLAIKPDEAFF. The CDR3 DNA reads TGTGCCAGCAGCTTAGCTATAAAGCCCGATGAAGCTTTCTTT.

The CDR3 spells CAWRTTGASGNTIYF. CDR3 coding DNA: TGTGCCTGGAGAACGACAGGGGCCTCTGGAAACACCATATATTTT. This chain joins TRBV30 and TRBJ1-3; TRBD1 matches at 8 bases. CDR3 size: 15 residues. Germline trimming cut 3 bases from V and 0 bases from J; bases unmatched to any gene: 4. Germline CDR1 and CDR2: GTSNPN and SVGIG (reference sequence).

The chain uses TRBV2 and TRBJ2-5; D possibly corresponds to TRBD1 (6 bases). V lost 3 bases and J lost 7, with 24 bases in between. This CDR3 region has 17 residues. Germline V gene sequence: CDR1 SNHLY, CDR2 FYNNEI. The CDR3 is CASSESQSVFRGGTQYF. In nucleotides, the CDR3 is TGTGCCAGCAGTGAGTCCCAATCGGTCTTCCGAGGGGGGACCCAGTACTTC.

The chain links TRBV7-9 to TRBJ2-1, with 10 nucleotides matching TRBD2. The CDR3 has 15 residues. The V gene's germline CDR1 is SEHNR and CDR2 FQNEAQ (reference sequence). V gave up 5 bases and J gave up 4 bases; unmatched junction bases: 5. The CDR3 nucleotides are TGTGCCAGCAGCAGTAGCGGGGGGTTTTACAATGAGCAGTTCTTC. Protein product: CASSSSGGFYNEQFF.

V usage is TRBV6-5 and J usage is TRBJ1-1; D not resolved. Per the germline V gene, CDR1 is MNHEY and CDR2 is SVGAGI. The CDR3 loop spans 12 amino acids. V shed 10 bases and J shed 4 bases, with 13 bases lying between them. CDR3: CAISQEATEAFF. The DNA for the CDR3 is TGTGCCATCTCTCAGGAAGCCACTGAAGCTTTCTTT.

The V call is TRBV7-9, the J call TRBJ1-4; 8 nucleotides agree with TRBD1. The trim removed 6 bases at V and 0 bases at J, leaving 3 bases unmatched. This CDR3 has 15 residues. Germline CDR1 reads SEHNR; CDR2 reads FQNEAQ (reference sequence). The CDR3 DNA is TGTGCCAGCAGTCTACAGGGGGCAACTAATGAAAAACTGTTTTTT. It is translated as CASSLQGATNEKLFF. The variable domain in full, with the rest retrieved from reference TRBV7-9 and TRBJ1-4, is DTGVSQNPRHKITKRGQNVTFRCDPISEHNRLYWYRQTLGQGPEFLTYFQNEAQLEKSRLLSDRFSAERPKGSFSTLEIQRTEQGDSAMYLCASSLQGATNEKLFFGSGTQLSVL.

The CDR3 nucleotides are TGTGCCAGCGGGCCGGCGGGGGAGAATAACGAGCAGTACTTC. Its translation: CASGPAGENNEQYF. This chain uses TRBV25-1 with TRBJ2-7; 7 bases are a match to TRBD2. The trim removed 8 bases at V and 5 bases at J, leaving 12 bases unmatched. The CDR3 is made up of 14 amino acids. Germline V CDR1 and CDR2: MGHDK, SYGVNS.

The chain uses TRBV5-1 and TRBJ2-3; 9 bases match TRBD2. The CDR3 is made up of 15 amino acids. Looked up from germline, CDR1 is SGHRS and CDR2 is YFSETQ. With V trimmed by 5 bases and J by 2 bases, 6 bases remained unmatched. Here the CDR3 DNA reads TGCGCCAGCAGTATAGCGGGGGCCATCACAGATACGCAGTATTTT. Translated, it gives CASSIAGAITDTQYF.

The chain couples TRBV5-1 to TRBJ1-4; 7 bases are a match to TRBD1. There are 15 residues in the CDR3. The germline V gene encodes CDR1 SGHRS and CDR2 YFSETQ. Trimming took 2 bases from V and 7 from J; bases not matched to a gene: 8. The DNA for the CDR3 is TGCGCCAGCAGCTTTACAGGGGCCCCCTCTGAAAAACTGTTTTTT. It encodes CASSFTGAPSEKLFF.

The chain employs TRBV12-2 and TRBJ1-1; whether TRBD1, the table's D call, matches the DNA was not checked. TRBV12-2 is a recognized pseudogene. There are 17 residues in the CDR3. CDR3 protein: CASRARDRGRWDTEAFF. The CDR3 DNA sequence: TGTGCAAGTCGCGCCCGGGACAGGGGCCGCTGGGACACTGAAGCTTTCTTT.

In its sample, this clone was seen once. The CDR3 loop reads CASTSPQGNLYEQYF. The CDR3 DNA reads as TGTGCCAGCACCTCCCCCCAGGGAAATCTTTACGAGCAGTACTTC. The chain couples TRBV28 to TRBJ2-7; maybe TRBD1 (5 bases). The CDR3 contains 15 residues. V was clipped by 7 bases and J by 4 bases, with 20 bases between them. Germline V gene lookup returns CDR1 MDHEN and CDR2 SYDVKM. Looking up the rest from reference TRBV28 and TRBJ2-7 gives the full variable domain: DVKVTQSSRYLVKRTGEKVFLECVQDMDHENMFWYRQDPGLGLRLIYFSYDVKMKEKGDIPEGYSVSREKKERFSLILESASTNQTSMYLCASTSPQGNLYEQYFGPGTRLTVT.

The chain is built from TRBV4-2 and TRBJ2-7; 10 positions match TRBD2. J gave up 0 bases and V 4 bases, and 9 bases lay outside the gene matches. CDR3 length: 17 amino acids. Germline-derived CDR1 and CDR2 are LGHNA and YNFKEQ. This chain's CDR3 is CASSRVTGTSDSYEQYF. The CDR3 coding sequence is TGTGCCAGCAGCCGAGTCACCGGGACTAGCGACTCCTACGAGCAGTACTTC.

The genes are TRBV6-5 and TRBJ1-1, with D possibly TRBD1 on 5 matching bases. The V and J ends lost 7 bases and 0 bases respectively, with 9 bases between them. Germline lookup yields CDR1 MNHEY and CDR2 SVGAGI. The CDR3 is 13 residues long. Written as DNA, the CDR3 is TGTGCCAGCAATTGGGGCATGAACACTGAAGCTTTCTTT. Translation gives CASNWGMNTEAFF.

V usage is TRBV10-3 and J usage is TRBJ2-5, with TRBD2 matching over 12 bases. Trimming took 3 bases from V and 5 from J; bases not matched to a gene: 1. The CDR3 is 14 amino acids. Germline V gene data show CDR1 as ENHRY and CDR2 as SYGVKD. The CDR3 sequence: CAISEGLAGETQYF. The CDR3 DNA reads as TGTGCCATCAGTGAAGGACTAGCGGGGGAGACCCAGTACTTC.

The chain couples TRBV5-5 to TRBJ2-5; TRBD1 is a possible D gene (6 bases). V was shortened by 4 bases and J by 5 bases, with 18 bases between the two germline ends. CDR3 length equals 15 residues. Germline CDR1 is SGHKS and CDR2 is YYEKEE (reference sequence). CDR3 DNA: TGTGCCAGCAGCCCAACAGGGCGTGAGCAGGAGACCCAGTACTTC. Protein: CASSPTGREQETQYF.

This chain joins TRBV19 and TRBJ2-3; 12 bases are a match to TRBD2. This CDR3 is 18 amino acids long. Germline V lookup: CDR1 LNHDA, CDR2 SQIVND (reference sequence). Trimming took 6 bases from V and 4 from J; bases not matched to a gene: 14. The CDR3 is CASRSRVRLAGVPDTQYF. The CDR3 DNA sequence: TGTGCCAGTAGATCCCGTGTAAGACTAGCGGGGGTACCAGATACGCAGTATTTT.

The chain has TRBV5-1 and TRBJ2-3; 10 bases match TRBD1. V was pared by 4 bases and J by 4 bases, with 9 bases of the junction left unmatched. Per the germline V gene, CDR1 is SGHRS and CDR2 is YFSETQ. The CDR3 totals 16 residues. CDR3 in DNA: TGCGCCAGCAGCGCCGAGACAGGGGGCGCGGCAGATACGCAGTATTTT. Its protein product is CASSAETGGAADTQYF.

This chain connects TRBV4-1 to TRBJ2-3, with no clear D. V gave up 2 bases and J gave up 2 bases, with 5 bases separating them. Germline V gene data show CDR1 as MGHRA and CDR2 as YSYEKL. This CDR3 region has 13 residues. The CDR3 here is CASSQSTTDTQYF. For the CDR3, the DNA is TGCGCCAGCAGCCAAAGCACCACAGATACGCAGTATTTT.

The rearrangement links TRBV30 to TRBJ1-1; weak D call: TRBD1 (6 bases). V was trimmed by 2 bases and J by 1 base, leaving 14 bases between them. Germline loops: CDR1 GTSNPN, CDR2 SVGIG (reference sequence). The CDR3 length is 15 residues. CDR3 residues: CAWSILGAENTEAFF. CDR3 DNA: TGTGCCTGGAGTATCCTGGGGGCGGAGAACACTGAAGCTTTCTTT. Variable domain in full (rest from reference TRBV30 and TRBJ1-1): SQTIHQWPATLVQPVGSPLSLECTVEGTSNPNLYWYRQAAGRGLQLLFYSVGIGQISSEVPQNLSASRPQDRQFILSSKKLLLSDSGFYLCAWSILGAENTEAFFGQGTRLTVV.

This clone came up a few times. The V and J genes are TRBV27 and TRBJ1-6; D is uncertain. V was pared by 8 bases and J by 7 bases, with 9 bases between. The CDR3 extends over 12 amino acids. Germline V gene sequence: CDR1 MNHEY, CDR2 SMNVEV (reference sequence). The CDR3 DNA is TGTGCCAGCGGAGAGTCGAATTCACCCCTCCACTTT. It translates to CASGESNSPLHF.

This chain uses TRBV13 with TRBJ2-7; possible D gene TRBD2, 5 bases. Germline assignment: CDR1 PRHDT and CDR2 FYEKMQ (reference sequence). V shed 0 bases and J shed 2 bases, with 8 bases lying between them. This CDR3 has 14 residues. As DNA, the CDR3 is TGTGCCAGCAGCTTAGGTGGGAGCGCCTACGAGCAGTACTTC. The encoded protein is CASSLGGSAYEQYF.

This clone showed up just a few times. The chain joins TRBV19 to TRBJ1-2, with TRBD1 matching 9 bases. J gave up 5 bases and V 5 bases, and 6 bases lay outside the gene matches. The CDR3 loop spans 14 amino acids. Germline loops: CDR1 LNHDA, CDR2 SQIVND (reference sequence). CDR3 coding DNA: TGTGCCAGTAGTCGGGGACAGGGTAATTATGGCTACACCTTC. The encoded protein is CASSRGQGNYGYTF.

The chain couples TRBV7-2 to TRBJ2-4, with 7 nucleotides matching TRBD1. The V segment lost 4 bases and the J segment 7 bases; nucleotides outside the gene matches: 7. This CDR3 contains 14 residues. Germline loops: CDR1 SGHTA, CDR2 FQGNSA. The CDR3 protein is CASSSPDRLNIQYF. The CDR3 nucleotides read TGTGCCAGCAGCTCCCCGGACAGGTTGAACATTCAGTACTTC.

The V gene is TRBV4-1, the J gene TRBJ2-7, with D uncertain. The V gene lost 4 bases and the J gene lost 3 bases, with 13 bases spanning the gap. Germline V CDR1 and CDR2: MGHRA, YSYEKL. This CDR3 contains 14 residues. CDR3 nucleotides: TGCGCCAGCAGCCTCCGGGTCCTTTTCTACGAGCAGTACTTC. Translated, it gives CASSLRVLFYEQYF.

J is TRBJ2-1 and V is TRBV6-4; D is perhaps TRBD2 (7 bases). The germline V and J ends were trimmed by 5 bases and 4 bases, with 18 bases remaining between them. The CDR3 covers 16 residues. CDR1 and CDR2 (germline): MRHNA, SNTAGT. This CDR3 reads CASSPEGGTRYNEQFF. CDR3 coding DNA: TGTGCCAGCAGTCCTGAGGGGGGGACTCGATACAATGAGCAGTTCTTC.

The V gene is TRBV30, the J gene TRBJ1-1; tentatively, D is TRBD1 (5 bases). Germline V gene data show CDR1 as GTSNPN and CDR2 as SVGIG (reference sequence). The CDR3 is 13 residues long. The CDR3 loop is CAAGLDGGSEAFF. DNA of the CDR3: TGTGCGGCGGGGCTTGACGGCGGGTCCGAAGCTTTCTTT.

V usage is TRBV7-3 and J usage is TRBJ2-7, with TRBD1 identical over 9 bases. J lost 11 bases, V lost 5 bases, and 7 bases had no gene match. The CDR3 sequence is 12 residues long. Germline CDR1 and CDR2: SGHTA and FQGTGA. The CDR3 DNA is TGTGCCAGCAGCGGAACAGGGGGCCGTAAGTACTTC. Protein: CASSGTGGRKYF.